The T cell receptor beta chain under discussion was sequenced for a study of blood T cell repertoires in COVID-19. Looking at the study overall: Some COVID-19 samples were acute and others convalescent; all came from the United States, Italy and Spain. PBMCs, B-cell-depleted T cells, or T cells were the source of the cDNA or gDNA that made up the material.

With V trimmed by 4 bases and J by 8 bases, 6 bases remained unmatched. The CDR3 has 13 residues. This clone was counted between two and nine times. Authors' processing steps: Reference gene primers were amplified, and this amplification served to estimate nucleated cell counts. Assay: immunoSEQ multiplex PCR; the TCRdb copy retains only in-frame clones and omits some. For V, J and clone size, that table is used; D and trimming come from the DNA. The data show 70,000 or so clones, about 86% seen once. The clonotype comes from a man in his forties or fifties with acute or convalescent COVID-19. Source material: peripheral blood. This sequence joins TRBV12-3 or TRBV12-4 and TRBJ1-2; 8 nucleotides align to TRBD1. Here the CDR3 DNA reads TGTGCCAGCAGTTCCAGGGGGACAGGAGGCTACACCTTC. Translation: CASSSRGTGGYTF.